This T cell receptor beta chain emerged from a study of blood T cells in healthy people across ages. Study results and limitations: One million T cells yielded diversity estimates that were considered underestimates. Age advanced and TCR beta diversity per million T cells fell, roughly linearly. The lack of PBMC sorting stopped any conclusive naive versus antigen-experienced comparison.

Germline-derived CDR1 and CDR2 are KGHSH and LQKENI. With 2 bases removed from V and 4 bases from J, the gap between germline ends came to 11 bases. The CDR3 has 14 residues. For the second PCR, which ran for roughly 6 to 12 cycles, a sample-barcoded 5' primer and a J-beta primer mix were used. Each CDR3 protein is one row after TCRdb ran MiXCR on the 5' RACE reads. Of fewer than 900,000 distinct CDR3 sequences in the sample, 45% to 50% were seen once. Notes on this clonotype: Its antigen is undetermined.

The sequenced sample consisted of blood. This clonotype originated in a woman aged 55 to 70 in good health. The gene calls are TRBV18 and TRBJ2-5; D ambiguous. The CDR3 is CASSPTWSLETQYF. CDR3 DNA: TGTGCCAGCTCACCAACCTGGAGTCTAGAGACCCAGTACTTC.